The 4 T cell receptor beta chains listed next were all sequenced from one sample in a study of graft-versus-host responses after intestinal transplantation. Their specific antigens are unknown. Data came from immunoSEQ multiplex PCR; TCRdb stores just in-frame clones and leaves some out. In the table there are over 100,000 clones, roughly 87% of which are singletons. The sequencing here drew on unstimulated CD4+ T cells sorted from spleen or lymph node cells, taken before intestinal transplant. All receptors derive from a human donor who received an intestinal transplant.

This clone was recorded once. The V gene is TRBV5-6, the J gene TRBJ2-3, with TRBD1 identical over 8 bases. The germline V gene has CDR1 SGHDT and CDR2 YYEEEE. This CDR3 region has 16 residues. Trimming at V came to 0 bases and at J to 7 bases, leaving 10 bases not matched to a gene. As DNA, the CDR3 is TGTGCCAGCAGCTTGGAGGGCCGGAACAGGGGGAATACGCAGTATTTT. It codes for CASSLEGRNRGNTQYF.

This sequence joins TRBV30 and TRBJ2-7, with D possibly called TRBD1 or TRBD2 (5 bases each). The CDR3 has 15 amino acids. CDR1 is GTSNPN, CDR2 SVGIG, per germline (reference sequence). CDR3 residues: CACRPPGRQSYEQYF. As DNA, the CDR3 is TGTGCTTGCAGACCCCCGGGACGACAAAGCTACGAGCAGTACTTC.

V usage is TRBV7-2 and J usage is TRBJ2-5, with D maybe TRBD2 (5 bases). The germline V and J ends were trimmed by 2 bases and 2 bases, with 12 bases remaining between them. Per the germline V gene, CDR1 is SGHTA and CDR2 is FQGNSA. The CDR3 has 15 amino acids. CDR3 in DNA: TGTGCCAGCAGCTTAATCCGGGGTACGCAAGAGACCCAGTACTTC. Its protein is CASSLIRGTQETQYF. The whole variable domain, filled in from reference TRBV7-2 and TRBJ2-5, reads GAGVSQSPSNKVTEKGKDVELRCDPISGHTALYWYRQSLGQGLEFLIYFQGNSAPDKSGLPSDRFSAERTGGSVSTLTIQRTQQEDSAVYLCASSLIRGTQETQYFGPGTRLLVL.

In this sample, this clone turned up once. This chain uses TRBV4-1 with TRBJ2-7; D unresolved. Deletions cut 1 base from V and 2 bases from J, with 12 bases between. The length of the CDR3 is 15 residues. Germline CDR1 and CDR2: MGHRA and YSYEKL. CDR3 coding DNA: TGCGCCAGCAGCCAAGTCACACTGAATACCTACGAGCAGTACTTC. Amino acids: CASSQVTLNTYEQYF.